Below are 18 T cell receptor beta chains sequenced from a single sample in a study of cytomegalovirus exposure and HLA in healthy donors. 13 Jbeta primers and 60 Vbeta primers were used for the PCR. Sequencing was performed with immunoSEQ multiplex PCR; in TCRdb, only in-frame clones are kept and a portion is missing. Of tens of thousands of clones listed, under 70% were seen once; the top ten hold approximately 6.9%. The sequencing sample was made of PBMCs. Every receptor here comes from a woman in her forties or fifties in good health and CMV-seropositive.

This sequence joins TRBV2 and TRBJ1-2; D unclear. CDR1 SNHLY and CDR2 FYNNEI come from the germline V gene. V gave up 1 base and J gave up 0 bases, with 9 bases separating them. CDR3 size: 15 residues. CDR3 residues: CASSEDEVANYGYTF. Written as DNA, the CDR3 is TGTGCCAGCAGTGAAGATGAAGTAGCTAACTATGGCTACACCTTC.

The chain carries TRBV6-4 and TRBJ2-2; 7 nucleotides align to TRBD1. V shed 8 bases and J 1 base; nucleotides not matched to a gene: 4. Germline V lookup: CDR1 MRHNA, CDR2 SNTAGT. This CDR3 contains 14 residues. The CDR3 is CASRQGLNTGELFF. DNA of the CDR3: TGTGCCAGCCGACAGGGTCTGAACACCGGGGAGCTGTTTTTT.

The chain combines TRBV11-3 with TRBJ2-3; D not resolved. The CDR3 contains 11 residues. With 4 bases removed from V and 5 bases from J, the gap between germline ends came to 4 bases. The germline V gene encodes CDR1 SGHNT and CDR2 YENEEA. The CDR3 region is CASSSGDTQYF. The CDR3 nucleotides read TGTGCCAGCAGCTCAGGAGATACGCAGTATTTT.

The V call is TRBV15, the J call TRBJ1-1; D perhaps matches TRBD1 (5 bases). Germline V gene lookup returns CDR1 LNHNV and CDR2 YYDKDF (reference sequence). Trimming removed 0 bases at V and 11 bases at J, with 19 bases between. The CDR3 totals 15 residues. CDR3 protein: CATSRDKIQSRVAFF. CDR3 sequence (DNA): TGTGCCACCAGCAGAGATAAAATTCAGAGCAGGGTGGCTTTCTTT.

The chain uses TRBV9 and TRBJ2-1; tentatively, D is TRBD2 (5 bases). V lost 8 bases, J lost 7 bases, and 16 bases lay in between. The CDR3 loop spans 13 amino acids. CDR1 and CDR2 (germline): SGDLS, YYNGEE. The CDR3 DNA follows: TGTGCCAGTCGGCACCCTTCGGGGAATGAGCAGTTCTTC. Amino acids: CASRHPSGNEQFF. Using reference TRBV9 and TRBJ2-1 for the parts outside the CDR3, the full variable domain is DSGVTQTPKHLITATGQRVTLRCSPRSGDLSVYWYQQSLDQGLQFLIQYYNGEERAKGNILERFSAQQFPDLHSELNLSSLELGDSALYFCASRHPSGNEQFFGPGTRLTVL.

The rearrangement joins TRBV19 to TRBJ1-1; 10 bases fit TRBD1. Losses at the gene ends were 7 bases for V and 2 bases for J; bases not matched to a gene: 10. The CDR3 sequence is 16 residues long. Germline V gene data show CDR1 as LNHDA and CDR2 as SQIVND (reference sequence). This chain's CDR3 is CASIRDRGSLNTEAFF. The CDR3 region has the DNA TGTGCCAGTATAAGGGACAGGGGAAGCCTAAACACTGAAGCTTTCTTT.

The V and J genes are TRBV29-1 and TRBJ1-2; unclear D gene. From germline, CDR1 is SQVTM and CDR2 ANQGSEA. The CDR3 consists of 14 residues. V lost 0 bases and J 7 bases, leaving 15 bases between the germline ends. This CDR3 is CSVEDEVEARGYTF. CDR3 in DNA: TGCAGCGTTGAAGATGAGGTGGAAGCGCGTGGCTACACCTTC.

The rearrangement links TRBV5-4 to TRBJ2-2, with 9 bases that match TRBD2. CDR1 and CDR2 (germline): SGHNT, YYREEE (reference sequence). The J segment lost 1 base and the V segment lost 5 bases, leaving 6 bases of the junction unmatched. This CDR3 is built from 16 residues. DNA for the CDR3: TGTGCCAGCAGGACGGGCGGGGGGGGGAACACCGGGGAGCTGTTTTTT. It encodes CASRTGGGGNTGELFF. Variable domain in full (rest from reference TRBV5-4 and TRBJ2-2): ETGVTQSPTHLIKTRGQQVTLRCSSQSGHNTVSWYQQALGQGPQFIFQYYREEENGRGNFPPRFSGLQFPNYSSELNVNALELDDSALYLCASRTGGGGNTGELFFGEGSRLTVL.

This clone showed up just a few times. Written as DNA, the CDR3 is TGTGCCATCAGTGATCAGGGAGGGACTGAAGCTTTCTTT. This gives the protein CAISDQGGTEAFF. J is TRBJ1-1 and V is TRBV10-3, with TRBD1 as a possible D gene (5 bases). The ends were cut back, 3 bases at V and 5 bases at J, with 10 bases in the middle. The V gene's germline CDR1 is ENHRY and CDR2 SYGVKD. CDR3 size: 13 residues.

The chain has TRBV6-1 and TRBJ1-1, with 7 bases lining up with TRBD1. V trimming: 3 bases; J trimming: 5 bases; junction bases outside the gene matches: 6. CDR3 length: 14 amino acids. CDR1 is MNHNS and CDR2 is SASEGT in the germline V gene. CDR3 sequence reads: CASSEGQTPTEAFF. The CDR3 nucleotides read TGTGCCAGCAGTGAGGGACAGACTCCGACTGAAGCTTTCTTT.

This clone appeared a few times. The rearrangement joins TRBV7-9 to TRBJ2-1; D may be TRBD2 (5 bases). The V end was cut by 5 bases, the J end by 10 bases, with 27 bases between. This CDR3 contains 17 residues. The germline V gene has CDR1 SEHNR and CDR2 FQNEAQ (reference sequence). As DNA, the CDR3 is TGTGCCAGCAGCCAAAGATTTCGGGGTTCCCCTGTGGTAGAGCAGTTCTTC. Protein sequence: CASSQRFRGSPVVEQFF.

This clone was picked up a small number of times. One junction end disagrees with the germline gene, perhaps due to a read error. The chain recombines TRBV5-8 with TRBJ1-1, with D possibly TRBD1 on 6 matching bases. Germline-derived CDR1 and CDR2 are SGHTS and YDEGEE. This CDR3 spans 14 amino acids. The CDR3: CASSLVTGSGDAPF. In DNA form, the CDR3 reads TGTGCCAGCAGCTTGGTAACCGGGTCAGGGGACGCCCCATTT.

This clone was seen only once. The rearrangement joins TRBV4-1 to TRBJ1-2; TRBD1 matches 7 bases. V was clipped by 0 bases and J by 8 bases; unmatched bases: 9. The germline gives CDR1 MGHRA, CDR2 YSYEKL. The length of the CDR3 is 15 residues. CDR3 nucleotides: TGCGCCAGCAGCCAAGAGACAGGGTGGAACGCGGGCTACACCTTC. The encoded protein is CASSQETGWNAGYTF.

The table lists this clone with a few counts. The CDR3 loop is CASKADGKIDNEQFF. The CDR3 region has the DNA TGTGCCAGCAAGGCCGACGGGAAAATCGACAATGAGCAGTTCTTC. The V gene is TRBV7-3, the J gene TRBJ2-1; TRBD2 is a possible D gene (5 bases). The ends were cut back, 7 bases at V and 5 bases at J, with 18 bases in the middle. From germline, CDR1 is SGHTA and CDR2 FQGTGA. The CDR3 is 15 residues long.

V usage is TRBV9 and J usage is TRBJ2-3; 8 bases align to TRBD2. Germline CDR1 is SGDLS and CDR2 is YYNGEE. J was trimmed by 2 bases and V by 4 bases; bases with no gene match: 9. This CDR3 region has 16 residues. Here the CDR3 DNA reads TGTGCCAGCAGCAGCCCTCGGGGGGGAAACACAGATACGCAGTATTTT. This gives the protein CASSSPRGGNTDTQYF.

Concerning this clone itself: The same CDR3 is also encoded by other DNA sequences in this sample. The chain recombines TRBV5-1 with TRBJ1-2; TRBD1 agrees at 8 bases. This CDR3 contains 14 residues. The germline V gene has CDR1 SGHRS and CDR2 YFSETQ. J gave up 3 bases and V 2 bases, and 3 bases lay outside the gene matches. CDR3 sequence reads: CASSFSTGDYGYTF. The DNA of the CDR3 is TGCGCCAGCAGCTTCTCGACAGGGGACTATGGCTACACCTTC.

The chain employs TRBV6-1 and TRBJ1-4; D not resolved. There are 15 residues in the CDR3. Trimming removed 1 base at V and 0 bases at J, with 6 bases between. The germline V gene encodes CDR1 MNHNS and CDR2 SASEGT. CDR3 protein: CASSEVQATNEKLFF. The CDR3 nucleotides read TGTGCCAGCAGTGAAGTACAAGCAACTAATGAAAAACTGTTTTTT.

The rearrangement joins TRBV18 to TRBJ1-2; possibly TRBD1 for D (6 bases). Germline V gene lookup returns CDR1 KGHSH and CDR2 LQKENI. V shed 3 bases and J shed 10 bases, with 24 bases lying between them. The CDR3 is made up of 16 amino acids. The CDR3 bases are TGTGCCAGCTCACCCTTGTTGACAGGCGTGTGGATGGTCTACACCTTC. Its translation is CASSPLLTGVWMVYTF.